A single sample gave rise to the 10 T cell receptor beta chains below, sequenced in a study of identical twins. TCRdb re-derived calls from the 5' RACE reads in MiXCR, one entry per CDR3 protein. The sample consists of roughly 720,000 distinct CDR3 sequences, 18% of them appearing once. Another study also made use of these data, one on T cells expressing NK-cell markers.

The sequencing input was PBMCs. These receptors were taken from a woman in her late teens or twenties in good health.

The chain employs TRBV10-3 and TRBJ2-7; 8 nucleotides align to TRBD1. This CDR3 region has 13 residues. After removal of 4 bases from V and 3 bases from J, the junction contained 2 bases not matched to a gene. Germline V CDR1 and CDR2: ENHRY, SYGVKD. This CDR3 is CAISAGTGYEQYF. DNA for the CDR3: TGTGCCATCAGTGCGGGGACAGGCTACGAGCAGTACTTC.

This clonotype appeared a few times. The chain links TRBV5-1 to TRBJ2-7, with 7 bases lining up with TRBD1. Trimming took 1 base from V and 2 from J; bases not matched to a gene: 6. CDR3 length equals 15 residues. The germline V gene encodes CDR1 SGHRS and CDR2 YFSETQ. The CDR3 here is CASSLLGQPTYEQYF. CDR3 DNA: TGCGCCAGCAGCTTGTTGGGACAGCCAACCTACGAGCAGTACTTC.

The chain uses TRBV20-1 and TRBJ2-2; D possibly corresponds to TRBD2 (6 bases). CDR3 length equals 13 residues. Looked up from germline, CDR1 is DFQATT and CDR2 is SNEGSKA (reference sequence). The ends were cut back, 5 bases at V and 4 bases at J, with 11 bases in the middle. The CDR3 region is CSAPDYVTGELFF. The CDR3 DNA follows: TGCAGTGCTCCGGACTACGTCACCGGGGAGCTGTTTTTT.

The sample holds a few counts of this clonotype. The CDR3 sequence: CASSQGRWDTYEQYF. In nucleotides, the CDR3 is TGCGCCAGCAGCCAAGGTCGATGGGACACCTACGAGCAGTACTTC. The chain recombines TRBV4-3 with TRBJ2-7, with D tentatively TRBD1 (6 bases). Trimming cost V 1 base and J 2 bases, with 12 bases left between them. The CDR3 consists of 15 residues. Germline V lookup: CDR1 LGHNA, CDR2 YSLEER.

This clonotype was detected a few times. The chain couples TRBV5-1 to TRBJ2-1, with 12 bases aligning to TRBD2. CDR1 and CDR2 from the germline V gene are SGHRS and YFSETQ. The CDR3 totals 17 residues. J was trimmed by 4 bases and V by 2 bases; bases with no gene match: 7. The CDR3 protein is CASSFGLAGPLYNEQFF. The DNA for the CDR3 is TGCGCCAGCAGCTTCGGACTAGCGGGACCACTGTACAATGAGCAGTTCTTC.

This clonotype was counted a few times. The chain carries TRBV4-1 and TRBJ2-5; possibly TRBD1 for D (5 bases). From germline, CDR1 is MGHRA and CDR2 YSYEKL. This CDR3 contains 12 residues. Between the trimmed V and J ends, which lost 4 bases and 6 bases, there was a span of 9 bases. Written as DNA, the CDR3 is TGCGCCAGCAGCCCAACAGGACAGACCCAGTACTTC. Translating gives CASSPTGQTQYF.

This clonotype came up many times. The rearrangement joins TRBV6-5 to TRBJ2-1, with unresolved D. Germline CDR1 is MNHEY and CDR2 is SVGAGI. Trimming left V 0 bases short and J 1 base short, with 7 bases between. This CDR3 region has 15 residues. Written as DNA, the CDR3 is TGTGCCAGCAGTTACTCGAAAGGATCCTACAATGAGCAGTTCTTC. Amino acid sequence: CASSYSKGSYNEQFF.

CDR3: CATSRTSSLTDTQYF. CDR3 coding DNA: TGTGCCACCAGCAGGACTAGCTCCCTCACAGATACGCAGTATTTT. V and J are TRBV15 and TRBJ2-3; 7 nucleotides align to TRBD2. With 3 bases clipped from V and 2 bases from J, the junction kept 5 bases outside the gene matches. The germline V gene has CDR1 LNHNV and CDR2 YYDKDF (reference sequence). This CDR3 spans 15 amino acids.

This clonotype was counted only a few times. This chain connects TRBV20-1 to TRBJ2-1; D possibly corresponds to TRBD2 (5 bases). The V end was cut by 0 bases, the J end by 5 bases, with 17 bases between. CDR1 and CDR2 from the germline V gene are DFQATT and SNEGSKA (reference sequence). The CDR3 has 16 residues. The CDR3 spells CSARDESASRNNEQFF. The CDR3 nucleotides are TGCAGTGCTAGAGATGAATCGGCTAGCAGAAACAATGAGCAGTTCTTC.

The chain joins TRBV11-2 to TRBJ1-2; D possibly corresponds to TRBD1 (5 bases). This CDR3 has 16 amino acids. V was cut by 1 base and J by 2 bases, with 14 bases left in between. CDR1 and CDR2 from the germline V gene are SGHAT and FQNNGV. The CDR3 coding sequence is TGTGCCAGCAGCTTAGGATCCCCGGGACGGAACTATGGCTACACCTTC. Its translation: CASSLGSPGRNYGYTF.